This TCR beta chain was observed in a study of T-cell memory formation after mild COVID-19. Study-wide points: Clones contracting across day 15 to 85 had a balanced CD4/CD8 profile; later expanding clones leaned CD4+. The study found contracting CD4+ clones mainly in CM and EM and contracting CD8+ clones in EMRA. The study detected some responding clones in pre-infection memory, suggesting cross-reactive memory joined.

This clonotype showed up many times. Antigen unknown. The V gene lost 5 bases and the J gene lost 8 bases, with 15 bases spanning the gap. The CDR3 contains 14 residues. Germline CDR1 and CDR2: SGHTA and FQGNSA. TCRdb fed the 5' RACE reads into MiXCR, producing one record per CDR3 protein. The repertoire consists of 29,000 or so distinct CDR3 sequences, with roughly 12% occurring once and the leading ten covering about 15%. Sequencing was carried out using PBMCs or a T cell subset sorted from them (not recorded which). The V and J genes are TRBV7-2 and TRBJ1-4; a weak D match, TRBD1 (6 bases). The sequence came from an adult woman who had mild COVID-19 (a few samples of this study predate the infection). Cell type and time point are not known. This chain's CDR3 is CASSITGLQEKLFF. CDR3 nucleotide sequence: TGTGCCAGCAGCATAACAGGGTTACAGGAAAAACTGTTTTTT. The full variable domain, in which reference TRBV7-2 and TRBJ1-4 provide the parts outside the CDR3, is GAGVSQSPSNKVTEKGKDVELRCDPISGHTALYWYRQSLGQGLEFLIYFQGNSAPDKSGLPSDRFSAERTGGSVSTLTIQRTQQEDSAVYLCASSITGLQEKLFFGSGTQLSVL.